Listed here are 23 T cell receptor beta chains from one sample, sequenced in a study of cytomegalovirus exposure and HLA in healthy donors. The primer mix had 60 Vbeta and 13 Jbeta primers. Clones were sequenced by immunoSEQ multiplex PCR, and TCRdb holds only the in-frame ones, with some missing. The ten top clones account for 0.65% to 0.75%, within a sample of 200,000 or so clones. What was sequenced was PBMCs. The receptor source for this set is a boy aged 5-17 years in good health and CMV-seronegative.

The gene calls are TRBV30 and TRBJ2-5; weak D call: TRBD2 (6 bases). V lost 5 bases, J lost 2 bases, and 12 bases lay in between. This CDR3 contains 13 residues. Germline-derived CDR1 and CDR2 are GTSNPN and SVGIG (reference sequence). CDR3 residues: CAWGGTSQETQYF. The CDR3 DNA reads TGTGCCTGGGGCGGGACTTCGCAAGAGACCCAGTACTTC.

In regard to this clone: The junction shows a germline mismatch at one end, possibly a read error. The chain employs TRBV7-7 and TRBJ2-7; 11 bases map to TRBD1. CDR1 and CDR2 (germline): SSHAT, FNYEAQ (reference sequence). The CDR3 has 14 amino acids. The DNA for the CDR3 is TGTGCTAGCAGCTCGGCGGGACAGGGGGGAGAGCAGTACTTC. It codes for CASSSAGQGGEQYF.

The J gene is TRBJ2-2, the V gene TRBV27, with D perhaps matching TRBD1 (6 bases). V was shortened by 0 bases and J by 5 bases, with 13 bases between the two germline ends. The germline V gene encodes CDR1 MNHEY and CDR2 SMNVEV (reference sequence). The CDR3 extends over 16 amino acids. The CDR3 is CASSLSSRGGTGELFF. CDR3 bases: TGTGCCAGCAGTTTATCGTCCAGGGGTGGGACCGGGGAGCTGTTTTTT.

V is TRBV27 and J is TRBJ2-7, with 10 bases that match TRBD2. Germline lookup yields CDR1 MNHEY and CDR2 SMNVEV (reference sequence). Trimming cost V 3 bases and J 5 bases; bases outside gene matches: 10. The CDR3 has 16 amino acids. Here the CDR3 reads CASSFMSGGAGDEQYF. CDR3 nucleotide sequence: TGTGCCAGCAGTTTTATGAGCGGGGGGGCTGGAGACGAGCAGTACTTC.

The chain employs TRBV7-2 and TRBJ2-7, with D perhaps matching TRBD1 (5 bases). This CDR3 is 14 amino acids long. Between the trimmed V and J ends, which lost 1 base and 3 bases, there was a span of 10 bases. Germline lookup yields CDR1 SGHTA and CDR2 FQGNSA. The CDR3 spells CASSLGGQNYEQYF. The DNA for the CDR3 is TGTGCCAGCAGCTTAGGAGGACAAAACTACGAGCAGTACTTC.

DNA of the CDR3: TGCAGCGTTGAAGTTGCGGGTTGGGATACGCAGTATTTT. Its translation is CSVEVAGWDTQYF. The chain has TRBV29-1 and TRBJ2-3; tentative D call: TRBD2 (5 bases). The germline V and J ends were trimmed by 1 base and 6 bases, with 11 bases remaining between them. The CDR3 has 13 amino acids. Germline CDR1 is SQVTM and CDR2 is ANQGSEA.

This rearrangement joins TRBV6-6 to TRBJ2-7; 9 nucleotides line up with TRBD2. The J segment lost 5 bases and the V segment lost 5 bases, leaving 13 bases of the junction unmatched. This CDR3 spans 16 amino acids. Per germline, CDR1 MNHNY and CDR2 SVGAGI (reference sequence). The CDR3 spells CASSVGTGTSNHEQYF. Here the CDR3 DNA reads TGTGCCAGCAGTGTCGGAACCGGGACTAGCAACCACGAGCAGTACTTC.

The J gene is TRBJ2-3, the V gene TRBV7-8; D is perhaps TRBD2 (5 bases). Trimming removed 3 bases at V and 0 bases at J, with 7 bases between. The length of the CDR3 is 14 residues. CDR1 is SGHVS and CDR2 is FQNEAQ in the germline V gene. This CDR3 reads CASSFRTSTDTQYF. Here the CDR3 DNA reads TGTGCCAGCAGCTTCCGGACTAGCACAGATACGCAGTATTTT. The full variable domain, with the rest looked up from reference TRBV7-8 and TRBJ2-3, is GAGVSQSPRYKVAKRGQDVALRCDPISGHVSLFWYQQALGQGPEFLTYFQNEAQLDKSGLPSDRFFAERPEGSVSTLKIQRTQQEDSAVYLCASSFRTSTDTQYFGPGTRLTVL.

The chain has TRBV28 and TRBJ2-7, with D possibly being TRBD1 (6 bases). V was clipped by 6 bases and J by 0 bases, with 15 bases between them. CDR3 length equals 15 residues. Per the germline V gene, CDR1 is MDHEN and CDR2 is SYDVKM. This CDR3 reads CASSPGTDSSYEQYF. CDR3 DNA: TGTGCCAGCAGCCCCGGGACGGACAGCTCCTACGAGCAGTACTTC.

This chain links TRBV6-1 with TRBJ2-5; tentative D call: TRBD1 (6 bases). The end of the DNA is better explained by TRBJ2-7, so the J call may be wrong. The CDR3 covers 13 residues. Germline V gene data show CDR1 as MNHNS and CDR2 as SASEGT. CDR3 in DNA: TGTGCCAGCAGTGGTTACAGGGCCGGCGAGCAGTACTTC. This sequence encodes CASSGYRAGEQYF.

The CDR3 here is CAWDRGPTEAFF. As DNA, the CDR3 is TGTGCCTGGGACAGGGGGCCTACTGAAGCTTTCTTT. This rearrangement joins TRBV30 to TRBJ1-1; TRBD1 matches 10 bases. This CDR3 comprises 12 residues. The V segment lost 5 bases and the J segment 5 bases; nucleotides outside the gene matches: 2. Germline V gene lookup returns CDR1 GTSNPN and CDR2 SVGIG (reference sequence). The whole variable domain, filled in from reference TRBV30 and TRBJ1-1, reads SQTIHQWPATLVQPVGSPLSLECTVEGTSNPNLYWYRQAAGRGLQLLFYSVGIGQISSEVPQNLSASRPQDRQFILSSKKLLLSDSGFYLCAWDRGPTEAFFGQGTRLTVV.

The chain carries TRBV5-6 and TRBJ2-2, with D uncertain. The germline V and J ends were trimmed by 4 bases and 3 bases, with 4 bases remaining between them. Germline CDR1 and CDR2: SGHDT and YYEEEE. CDR3 length: 12 amino acids. The CDR3 DNA is TGTGCCAGCAGCCTTGACACCGGGGAGCTGTTTTTT. Its protein is CASSLDTGELFF.

The chain links TRBV7-6 to TRBJ2-3; a weak D match, TRBD2 (7 bases). The CDR3 is 16 residues long. Between the trimmed V and J ends, which lost 0 bases and 3 bases, there was a span of 13 bases. Germline loops: CDR1 SGHVS, CDR2 FNYEAQ. The CDR3, as DNA: TGTGCCAGCAGCTTAGCGTCGGGGGGCGGGACAGATACGCAGTATTTT. Translating it yields CASSLASGGGTDTQYF.

The chain has TRBV6-5 and TRBJ2-3, with 9 bases that match TRBD1. V was pared by 5 bases and J by 3 bases, with 6 bases of the junction left unmatched. CDR3 size: 15 residues. CDR1 is MNHEY and CDR2 is SVGAGI in the germline V gene. CDR3 sequence reads: CASSTGGSGTDTQYF. The DNA of the CDR3 is TGTGCCAGCAGTACAGGGGGCAGTGGGACAGATACGCAGTATTTT.

The J gene is TRBJ1-5, the V gene TRBV19; D might be TRBD1 (5 bases). V lost 7 bases and J lost 7, with 23 bases in between. The CDR3 is made up of 16 amino acids. Per germline, CDR1 LNHDA and CDR2 SQIVND (reference sequence). CDR3 sequence reads: CASTHIPGDGYQPQHF. CDR3 nucleotides: TGTGCCAGTACCCATATTCCGGGGGATGGGTACCAGCCCCAGCATTTT.

This CDR3 is CASRPSIAGASYNEQFF. CDR3 nucleotides: TGTGCCAGCAGGCCGTCTATAGCGGGGGCCTCCTACAATGAGCAGTTCTTC. The V call is TRBV7-9, the J call TRBJ2-1; 9 bases line up with TRBD2. Unmatched junction bases numbered 9, after V lost 6 bases and J lost 0 bases. Per the germline V gene, CDR1 is SEHNR and CDR2 is FQNEAQ (reference sequence). The CDR3 has 17 amino acids. The full variable domain, its missing parts supplied by reference TRBV7-9 and TRBJ2-1, is DTGVSQNPRHKITKRGQNVTFRCDPISEHNRLYWYRQTLGQGPEFLTYFQNEAQLEKSRLLSDRFSAERPKGSFSTLEIQRTEQGDSAMYLCASRPSIAGASYNEQFFGPGTRLTVL.

The rearrangement links TRBV5-6 to TRBJ1-1; 8 nucleotides line up with TRBD1. V lost 0 bases, J lost 0 bases, and 4 bases stayed unmatched. CDR3 size: 16 residues. CDR1 and CDR2 from the germline V gene are SGHDT and YYEEEE. The CDR3 is CASSLVGQGMNTEAFF. The CDR3 DNA is TGTGCCAGCAGCTTGGTCGGACAGGGAATGAACACTGAAGCTTTCTTT.

The chain combines TRBV7-9 with TRBJ1-2, with TRBD1 as a possible D gene (6 bases). The germline V gene has CDR1 SEHNR and CDR2 FQNEAQ (reference sequence). V was trimmed by 3 bases and J by 7 bases, leaving 18 bases between them. This CDR3 comprises 15 residues. CDR3 in amino acids: CASSLDSAAGVGYTF. The DNA of the CDR3 is TGTGCCAGCAGCTTGGACAGCGCCGCCGGTGTTGGCTACACCTTC.

The CDR3 DNA reads TGTGCCAGCAGAATAACACAAGTCTCACCCCTCCACTTT. Its protein is CASRITQVSPLHF. The chain carries TRBV6-6 and TRBJ1-6; D is ambiguous. The CDR3 runs to 13 residues. Germline assignment: CDR1 MNHNY and CDR2 SVGAGI (reference sequence). V was pared by 6 bases and J by 10 bases, with 13 bases between.

This chain links TRBV30 with TRBJ1-1; maybe TRBD1 (6 bases). The CDR3 sequence is 14 residues long. Germline values: CDR1 GTSNPN, CDR2 SVGIG (reference sequence). Trimming pared 0 bases from V and 3 bases from J, leaving 11 bases between. The CDR3 DNA follows: TGTGCCTGGAGTGTACGTCACAGGGACACTGAAGCTTTCTTT. Its translation: CAWSVRHRDTEAFF.

The gene calls are TRBV5-6 and TRBJ1-1, with 8 positions matching TRBD1. After removal of 5 bases from V and 11 bases from J, the junction contained 17 bases not matched to a gene. This CDR3 has 15 residues. Looked up from germline, CDR1 is SGHDT and CDR2 is YYEEEE. The CDR3 sequence is CASRSGTGGSGGAFF. The CDR3 nucleotides read TGTGCCAGCAGGTCAGGAACAGGGGGTTCTGGTGGGGCTTTCTTT.

This chain uses TRBV5-1 with TRBJ2-5, with D possibly matching TRBD2 (5 bases). Trimming shortened V by 8 bases and J by 5 bases, and 16 bases separated the two germline ends. Germline CDR1 is SGHRS and CDR2 is YFSETQ. The CDR3 consists of 13 residues. This chain's CDR3 is CASNPGEAETQYF. In DNA, the CDR3 is TGCGCCAGTAACCCCGGGGAAGCGGAGACCCAGTACTTC.

This chain connects TRBV10-1 to TRBJ2-1; tentative D call: TRBD2 (6 bases). This CDR3 comprises 13 residues. From germline, CDR1 is WNHNN and CDR2 SYGVQD (reference sequence). Trimming removed 6 bases at V and 9 bases at J, with 15 bases between. This CDR3 reads CASSPQWEAEQFF. The CDR3 DNA follows: TGCGCCAGCAGCCCCCAATGGGAGGCTGAGCAGTTCTTC.